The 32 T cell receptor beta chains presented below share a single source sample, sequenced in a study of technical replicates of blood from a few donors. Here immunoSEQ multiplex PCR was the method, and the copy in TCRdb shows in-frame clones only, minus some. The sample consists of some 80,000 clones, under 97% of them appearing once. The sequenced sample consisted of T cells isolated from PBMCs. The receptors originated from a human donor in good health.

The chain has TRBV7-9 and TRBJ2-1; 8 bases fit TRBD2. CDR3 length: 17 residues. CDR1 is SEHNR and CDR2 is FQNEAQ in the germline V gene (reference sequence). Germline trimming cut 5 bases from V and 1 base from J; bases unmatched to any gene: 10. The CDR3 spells CASSPRGTRGSYNEQFF. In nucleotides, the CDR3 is TGTGCCAGCAGCCCGCGGGGGACTAGAGGGTCCTACAATGAGCAGTTCTTC.

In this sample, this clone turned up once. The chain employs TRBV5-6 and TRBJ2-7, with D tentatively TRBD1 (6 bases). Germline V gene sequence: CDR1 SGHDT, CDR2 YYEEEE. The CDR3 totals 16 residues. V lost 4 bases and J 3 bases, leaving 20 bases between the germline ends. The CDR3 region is CASSPFMDRPGYEQYF. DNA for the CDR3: TGTGCCAGCAGCCCATTCATGGACAGACCAGGCTACGAGCAGTACTTC.

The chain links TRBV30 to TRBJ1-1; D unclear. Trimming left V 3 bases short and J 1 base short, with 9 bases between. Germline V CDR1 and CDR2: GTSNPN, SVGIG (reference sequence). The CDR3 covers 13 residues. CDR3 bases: TGTGCCTGGAGGTACACCTCGAACACTGAAGCTTTCTTT. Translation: CAWRYTSNTEAFF.

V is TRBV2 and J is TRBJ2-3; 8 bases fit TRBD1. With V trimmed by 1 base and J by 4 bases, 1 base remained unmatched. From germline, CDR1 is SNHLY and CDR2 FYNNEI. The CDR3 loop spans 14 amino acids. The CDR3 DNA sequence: TGTGCCAGCAGTGAAGACAGGGGGGCAGATACGCAGTATTTT. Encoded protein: CASSEDRGADTQYF. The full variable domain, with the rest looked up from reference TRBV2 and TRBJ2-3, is EPEVTQTPSHQVTQMGQEVILRCVPISNHLYFYWYRQILGQKVEFLVSFYNNEISEKSEIFDDQFSVERPDGSNFTLKIRSTKLEDSAMYFCASSEDRGADTQYFGPGTRLTVL.

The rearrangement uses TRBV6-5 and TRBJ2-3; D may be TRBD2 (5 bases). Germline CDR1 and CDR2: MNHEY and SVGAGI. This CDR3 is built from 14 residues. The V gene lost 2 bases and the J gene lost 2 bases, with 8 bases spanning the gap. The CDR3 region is CASSYREYTDTQYF. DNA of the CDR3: TGTGCCAGCAGTTACAGGGAGTACACAGATACGCAGTATTTT.

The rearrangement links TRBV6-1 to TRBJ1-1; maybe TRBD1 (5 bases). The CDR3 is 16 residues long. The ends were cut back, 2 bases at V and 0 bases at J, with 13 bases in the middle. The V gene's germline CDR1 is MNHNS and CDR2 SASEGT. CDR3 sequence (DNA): TGTGCCAGCAGTGAATATCGGGGGAATTTGAACACTGAAGCTTTCTTT. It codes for CASSEYRGNLNTEAFF.

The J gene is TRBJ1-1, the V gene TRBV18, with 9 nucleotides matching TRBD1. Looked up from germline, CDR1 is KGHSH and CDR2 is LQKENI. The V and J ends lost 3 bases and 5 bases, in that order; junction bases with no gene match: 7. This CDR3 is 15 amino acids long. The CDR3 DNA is TGTGCCAGCTCACCTCAGACAGGGGGATGGACTGAAGCTTTCTTT. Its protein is CASSPQTGGWTEAFF.

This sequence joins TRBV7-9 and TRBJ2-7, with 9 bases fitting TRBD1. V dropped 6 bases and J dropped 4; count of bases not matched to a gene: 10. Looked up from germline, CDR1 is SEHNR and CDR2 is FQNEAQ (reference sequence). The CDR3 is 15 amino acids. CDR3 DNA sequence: TGTGCCAGCAGTCATACATCGGGACAGGGTTACGAGCAGTACTTC. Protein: CASSHTSGQGYEQYF.

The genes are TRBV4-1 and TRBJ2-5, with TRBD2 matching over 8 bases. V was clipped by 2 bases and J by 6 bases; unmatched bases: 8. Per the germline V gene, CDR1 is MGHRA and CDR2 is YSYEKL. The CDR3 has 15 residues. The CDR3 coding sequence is TGCGCCAGCAGCCAAATACTAGCGGTTATTAAGACCCAGTACTTC. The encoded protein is CASSQILAVIKTQYF.

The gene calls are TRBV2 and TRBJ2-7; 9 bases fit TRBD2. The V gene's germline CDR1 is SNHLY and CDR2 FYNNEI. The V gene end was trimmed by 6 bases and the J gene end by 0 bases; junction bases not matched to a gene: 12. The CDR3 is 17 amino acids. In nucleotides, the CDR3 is TGTGCCAGCAGCGACCCCCTGATTAGCGGGAGCTCCTACGAGCAGTACTTC. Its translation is CASSDPLISGSSYEQYF.

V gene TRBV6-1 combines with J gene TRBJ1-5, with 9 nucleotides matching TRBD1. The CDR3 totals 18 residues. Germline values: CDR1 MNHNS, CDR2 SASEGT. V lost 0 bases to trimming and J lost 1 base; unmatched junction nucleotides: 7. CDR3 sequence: CASSEARGQGWSNQPQHF. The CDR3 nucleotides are TGTGCCAGCAGTGAAGCGCGGGGACAGGGTTGGAGCAATCAGCCCCAGCATTTT.

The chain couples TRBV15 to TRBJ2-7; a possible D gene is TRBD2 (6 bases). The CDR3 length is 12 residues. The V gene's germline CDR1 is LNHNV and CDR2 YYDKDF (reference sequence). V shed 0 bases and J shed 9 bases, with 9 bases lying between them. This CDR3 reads CATSRDLGGQYF. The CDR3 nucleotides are TGTGCCACCAGCAGAGATTTGGGGGGGCAGTACTTC.

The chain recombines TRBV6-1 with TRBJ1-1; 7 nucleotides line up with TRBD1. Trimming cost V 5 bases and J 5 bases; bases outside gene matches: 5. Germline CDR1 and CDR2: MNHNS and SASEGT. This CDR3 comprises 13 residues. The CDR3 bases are TGTGCCAGCAGTAAAACAGGGGAGACTGAAGCTTTCTTT. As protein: CASSKTGETEAFF.

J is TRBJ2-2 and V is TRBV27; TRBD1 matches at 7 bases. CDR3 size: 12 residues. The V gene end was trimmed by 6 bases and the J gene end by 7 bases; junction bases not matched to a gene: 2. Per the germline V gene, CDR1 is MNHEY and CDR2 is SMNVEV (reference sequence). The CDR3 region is CASSPGGGELFF. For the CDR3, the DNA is TGTGCCAGCAGCCCAGGGGGCGGGGAGCTGTTTTTT.

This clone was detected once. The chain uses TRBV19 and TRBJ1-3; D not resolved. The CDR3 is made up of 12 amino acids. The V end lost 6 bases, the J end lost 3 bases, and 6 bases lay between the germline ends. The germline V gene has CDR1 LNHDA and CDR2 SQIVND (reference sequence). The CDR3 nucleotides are TGTGCCAGTAGGGGCAATGGAAACACCATATATTTT. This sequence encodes CASRGNGNTIYF. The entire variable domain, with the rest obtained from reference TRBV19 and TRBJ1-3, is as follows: DGGITQSPKYLFRKEGQNVTLSCEQNLNHDAMYWYRQDPGQGLRLIYYSQIVNDFQKGDIAEGYSVSREKKESFPLTVTSAQKNPTAFYLCASRGNGNTIYFGEGSWLTVV.

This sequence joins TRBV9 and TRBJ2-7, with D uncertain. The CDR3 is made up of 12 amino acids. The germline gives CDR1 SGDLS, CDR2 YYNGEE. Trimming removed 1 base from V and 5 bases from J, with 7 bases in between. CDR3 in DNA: TGTGCCAGCAGCGTAAGTGCGAACGAGCAGTACTTC. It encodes CASSVSANEQYF.

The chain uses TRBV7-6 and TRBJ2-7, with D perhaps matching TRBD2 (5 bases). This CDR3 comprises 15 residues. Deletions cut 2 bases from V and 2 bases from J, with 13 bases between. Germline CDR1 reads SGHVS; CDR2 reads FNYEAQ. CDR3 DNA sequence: TGTGCCAGCAGCTTAAATCGGGAACGTCCCTACGAGCAGTACTTC. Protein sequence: CASSLNRERPYEQYF. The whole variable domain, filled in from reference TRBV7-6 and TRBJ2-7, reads GAGVSQSPRYKVTKRGQDVALRCDPISGHVSLYWYRQALGQGPEFLTYFNYEAQQDKSGLPNDRFSAERPEGSISTLTIQRTEQRDSAMYRCASSLNRERPYEQYFGPGTRLTVT.

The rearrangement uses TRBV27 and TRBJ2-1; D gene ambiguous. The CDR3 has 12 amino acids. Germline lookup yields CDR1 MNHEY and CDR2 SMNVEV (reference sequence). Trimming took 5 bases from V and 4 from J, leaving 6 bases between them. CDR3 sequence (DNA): TGTGCCAGCAGTCTCCTATACAATGAGCAGTTCTTC. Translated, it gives CASSLLYNEQFF.

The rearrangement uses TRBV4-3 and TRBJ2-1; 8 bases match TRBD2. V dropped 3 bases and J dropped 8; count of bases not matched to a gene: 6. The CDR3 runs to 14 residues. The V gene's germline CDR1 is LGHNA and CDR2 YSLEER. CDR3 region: CASSQGGLVYEQFF. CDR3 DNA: TGCGCCAGCAGCCAGGGGGGACTAGTCTATGAGCAGTTCTTC.

The CDR3 loop reads CASSIRTGEDQPQHF. The CDR3 DNA is TGTGCCAGTAGTATAAGGACAGGGGAGGATCAGCCCCAGCATTTT. V gene TRBV19 combines with J gene TRBJ1-5; TRBD1 matches at 9 bases. V gave up 2 bases and J gave up 5 bases; unmatched junction bases: 4. The CDR3 extends over 15 amino acids. CDR1 is LNHDA and CDR2 is SQIVND in the germline V gene (reference sequence). The full variable domain, its missing parts supplied by reference TRBV19 and TRBJ1-5, is DGGITQSPKYLFRKEGQNVTLSCEQNLNHDAMYWYRQDPGQGLRLIYYSQIVNDFQKGDIAEGYSVSREKKESFPLTVTSAQKNPTAFYLCASSIRTGEDQPQHFGDGTRLSIL.

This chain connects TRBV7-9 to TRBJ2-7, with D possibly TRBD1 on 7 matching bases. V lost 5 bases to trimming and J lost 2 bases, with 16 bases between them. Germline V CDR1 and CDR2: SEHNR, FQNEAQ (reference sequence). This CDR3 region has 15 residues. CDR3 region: CASSRTQGRTYEQYF. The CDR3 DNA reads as TGTGCCAGCAGCCGTACACAGGGGAGGACCTACGAGCAGTACTTC.

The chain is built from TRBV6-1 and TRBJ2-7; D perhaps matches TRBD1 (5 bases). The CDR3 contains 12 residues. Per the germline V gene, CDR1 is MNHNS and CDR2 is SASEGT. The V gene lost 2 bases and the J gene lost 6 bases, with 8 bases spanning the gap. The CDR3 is CASSEQGLEQYF. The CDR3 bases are TGTGCCAGCAGTGAACAGGGCCTCGAGCAGTACTTC.

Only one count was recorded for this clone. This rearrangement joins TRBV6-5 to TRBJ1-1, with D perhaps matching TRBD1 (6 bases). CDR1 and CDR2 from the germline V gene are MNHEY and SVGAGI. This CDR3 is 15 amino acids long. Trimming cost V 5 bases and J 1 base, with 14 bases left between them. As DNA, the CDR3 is TGTGCCAGCAGTGTTGGGGGGGCTTCGAACACTGAAGCTTTCTTT. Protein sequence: CASSVGGASNTEAFF.

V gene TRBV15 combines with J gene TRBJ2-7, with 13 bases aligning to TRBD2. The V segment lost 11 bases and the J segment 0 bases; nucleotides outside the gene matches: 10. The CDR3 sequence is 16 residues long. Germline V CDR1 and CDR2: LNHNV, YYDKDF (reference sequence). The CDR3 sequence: CASWGLAGKSSYEQYF. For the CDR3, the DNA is TGTGCCTCTTGGGGACTAGCGGGAAAGAGCTCCTACGAGCAGTACTTC.

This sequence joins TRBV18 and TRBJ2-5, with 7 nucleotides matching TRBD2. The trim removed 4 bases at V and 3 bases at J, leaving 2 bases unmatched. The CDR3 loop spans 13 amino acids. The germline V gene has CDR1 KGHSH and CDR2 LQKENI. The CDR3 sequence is CASSLSGEETQYF. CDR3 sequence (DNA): TGTGCCAGCTCACTCAGCGGGGAAGAGACCCAGTACTTC.

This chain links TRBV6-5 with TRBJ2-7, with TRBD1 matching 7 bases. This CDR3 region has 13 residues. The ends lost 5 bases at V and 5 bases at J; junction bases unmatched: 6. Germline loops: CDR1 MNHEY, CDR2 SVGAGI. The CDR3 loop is CASSPDRLDEQYF. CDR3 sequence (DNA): TGTGCCAGCAGTCCGGACAGGCTGGACGAGCAGTACTTC.

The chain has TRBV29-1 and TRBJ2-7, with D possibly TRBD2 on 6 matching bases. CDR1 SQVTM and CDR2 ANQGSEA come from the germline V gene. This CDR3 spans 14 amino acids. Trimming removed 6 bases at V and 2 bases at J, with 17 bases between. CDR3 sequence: CSVNAGHHPYEQYF. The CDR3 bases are TGCAGCGTGAATGCGGGGCATCACCCCTACGAGCAGTACTTC.

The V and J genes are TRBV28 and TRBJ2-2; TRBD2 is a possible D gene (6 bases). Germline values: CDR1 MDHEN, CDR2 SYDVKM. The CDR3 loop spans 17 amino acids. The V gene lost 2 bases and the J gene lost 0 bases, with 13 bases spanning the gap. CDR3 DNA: TGTGCCAGCAGTTTAGTTGGGACTGTATCGAACACCGGGGAGCTGTTTTTT. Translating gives CASSLVGTVSNTGELFF.

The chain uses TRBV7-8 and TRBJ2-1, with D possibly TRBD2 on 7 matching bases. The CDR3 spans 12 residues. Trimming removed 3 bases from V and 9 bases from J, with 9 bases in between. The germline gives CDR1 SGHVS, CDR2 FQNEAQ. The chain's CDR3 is CASSLAGAEQFF. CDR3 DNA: TGTGCCAGCAGCTTGGCGGGGGCTGAGCAGTTCTTC.

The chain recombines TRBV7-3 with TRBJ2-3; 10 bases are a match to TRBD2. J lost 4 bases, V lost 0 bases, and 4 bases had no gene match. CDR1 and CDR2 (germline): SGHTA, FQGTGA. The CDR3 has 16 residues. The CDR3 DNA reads TGTGCCAGCAGCTTAACAGGGACTAGCGTCGCAGATACGCAGTATTTT. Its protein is CASSLTGTSVADTQYF.

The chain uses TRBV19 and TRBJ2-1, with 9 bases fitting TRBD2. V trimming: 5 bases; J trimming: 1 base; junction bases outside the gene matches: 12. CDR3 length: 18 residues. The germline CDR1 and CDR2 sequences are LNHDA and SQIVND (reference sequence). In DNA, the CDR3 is TGTGCCAGTAGTCTGGGACACTGGAGCGGGAGGTCCTACAATGAGCAGTTCTTC. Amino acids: CASSLGHWSGRSYNEQFF.

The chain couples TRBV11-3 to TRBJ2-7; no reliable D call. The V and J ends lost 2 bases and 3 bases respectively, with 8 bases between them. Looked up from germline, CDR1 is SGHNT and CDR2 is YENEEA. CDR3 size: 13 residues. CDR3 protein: CASSLMRDYEQYF. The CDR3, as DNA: TGTGCCAGCAGCTTAATGCGTGACTACGAGCAGTACTTC.